The 24 T cell receptor beta chains below were found in one sample sequenced in a study of OX40 agonist ivuxolimab in advanced cancers. Preparation of the library involved the immunoSEQ multiplex PCR assay. TCRdb mirrors the immuneACCESS table, restricted to in-frame sequences. Some clones are absent from its copies; in checked studies, under half trace to an unresolved V gene, and the reason for the others is unknown. The sample profile shows about 48,000 clones; about 81% of them were found once. In total, the top ten clones hold roughly 1.1% of the sample. The input for sequencing was CD4+ or CD8+ T cells sorted from blood, taken in a trial of the OX40 agonist ivuxolimab. These receptors came from an adult with an advanced solid tumor such as melanoma, head and neck, liver or kidney cancer.

The V gene is TRBV30, the J gene TRBJ2-3; 13 nucleotides line up with TRBD2. V dropped 1 base and J dropped 1; count of bases not matched to a gene: 14. The CDR3 is 20 residues long. CDR1 and CDR2 (germline): GTSNPN, SVGIG (reference sequence). CDR3 DNA: TGTGCCTGGAGTGCAGACCCAACTAGCGGGAGGGTCGGGCGCACAGATACGCAGTATTTT. This translates into CAWSADPTSGRVGRTDTQYF.

This chain joins TRBV11-3 and TRBJ2-1, with 10 bases that match TRBD1. Germline assignment: CDR1 SGHNT and CDR2 YENEEA. With V trimmed by 2 bases and J by 16 bases, 8 bases remained unmatched. This CDR3 comprises 13 residues. The CDR3 coding sequence is TGTGCCAGCAGCTTACAAAGGGACAGGGGATTATTCTTC. It is translated as CASSLQRDRGLFF.

This chain links TRBV4-3 with TRBJ2-3; TRBD1 might be the D (5 bases). This CDR3 has 16 residues. The germline gives CDR1 LGHNA, CDR2 YSLEER. Trimming stripped 0 bases from V and 2 bases from J, with 12 bases between. CDR3 amino acids: CASSQEEGAYTDTQYF. CDR3 bases: TGCGCCAGCAGCCAAGAGGAAGGGGCCTACACAGATACGCAGTATTTT.

The rearrangement links TRBV19 to TRBJ1-4, with TRBD1 matching over 7 bases. V shed 5 bases and J 0 bases; nucleotides not matched to a gene: 12. The germline CDR1 and CDR2 sequences are LNHDA and SQIVND (reference sequence). The CDR3 sequence is 18 residues long. CDR3: CASSSRQGGSATNEKLFF. In nucleotides, the CDR3 is TGTGCCAGTAGTTCGAGACAGGGCGGTAGCGCAACTAATGAAAAACTGTTTTTT.

This clone was seen a single time. J is TRBJ2-1 and V is TRBV18; 12 nucleotides agree with TRBD2. This CDR3 contains 19 residues. J gave up 9 bases and V 2 bases, and 17 bases lay outside the gene matches. CDR1 is KGHSH, CDR2 LQKENI, per germline. CDR3 protein: CASSPSRVLGLAGWGEQFF. CDR3 sequence (DNA): TGTGCCAGCTCACCAAGCAGGGTGCTTGGACTAGCGGGGTGGGGTGAGCAGTTCTTC.

V and J are TRBV5-1 and TRBJ2-7, with 10 bases that match TRBD2. The ends lost 3 bases at V and 1 base at J; junction bases unmatched: 4. Per the germline V gene, CDR1 is SGHRS and CDR2 is YFSETQ. The CDR3 extends over 15 amino acids. CDR3 loop: CASSSSGSRSYEQYF. The CDR3, as DNA: TGCGCCAGCAGCTCTAGCGGGAGTAGGTCCTACGAGCAGTACTTC.

The chain's CDR3 is CASSPLGGVGANVLTF. As DNA, the CDR3 is TGTGCCAGTAGTCCCCTGGGAGGGGTCGGGGCCAACGTCCTGACTTTC. The V gene is TRBV19, the J gene TRBJ2-6; 7 bases fit TRBD2. Germline-derived CDR1 and CDR2 are LNHDA and SQIVND (reference sequence). The CDR3 is 16 amino acids. V dropped 5 bases and J dropped 4; count of bases not matched to a gene: 8. Together with reference TRBV19 and TRBJ2-6, the CDR3 gives the full variable domain: DGGITQSPKYLFRKEGQNVTLSCEQNLNHDAMYWYRQDPGQGLRLIYYSQIVNDFQKGDIAEGYSVSREKKESFPLTVTSAQKNPTAFYLCASSPLGGVGANVLTFGAGSRLTVL.

This clone came up a few times. The chain uses TRBV20-1 and TRBJ2-5, with TRBD2 as a possible D gene (5 bases). The CDR3 covers 11 residues. Germline V gives CDR1 DFQATT, CDR2 SNEGSKA (reference sequence). V lost 7 bases, J lost 5 bases, and 11 bases lay in between. The CDR3 spells CSGWGVETQYF. For the CDR3, the DNA is TGCAGTGGGTGGGGAGTCGAGACCCAGTACTTC.

The chain links TRBV5-4 to TRBJ2-3, with 9 bases fitting TRBD2. V gave up 1 base and J gave up 1 base; unmatched junction bases: 1. Germline CDR1 reads SGHNT; CDR2 reads YYREEE (reference sequence). The length of the CDR3 is 15 residues. The CDR3 bases are TGTGCCAGCAGCTTGAGACTAGCGGGCACAGATACGCAGTATTTT. The encoded protein is CASSLRLAGTDTQYF.

The chain joins TRBV5-5 to TRBJ2-1, with 7 positions matching TRBD2. CDR1 is SGHKS, CDR2 YYEKEE, per germline (reference sequence). V lost 5 bases to trimming and J lost 9 bases; unmatched junction nucleotides: 11. The CDR3 covers 14 residues. The CDR3 coding sequence is TGTGCCAGCAGAGATCGGACTAGTTTGGGTGAGCAGTTCTTC. This gives the protein CASRDRTSLGEQFF.

This chain joins TRBV10-1 and TRBJ2-7, with D possibly TRBD2 on 5 matching bases. Germline CDR1 is WNHNN and CDR2 is SYGVQD (reference sequence). This CDR3 comprises 16 residues. V gave up 6 bases and J gave up 0 bases, with 18 bases separating them. In nucleotides, the CDR3 is TGCGCCAGCAGACCCATTACAGCGGATAGCTCCTACGAGCAGTACTTC. It yields the protein CASRPITADSSYEQYF.

J is TRBJ2-7 and V is TRBV9; D is possibly TRBD1 (5 bases). Germline assignment: CDR1 SGDLS and CDR2 YYNGEE. Trimming took off 0 bases at V and 9 bases at J, with 13 bases between the two ends. The CDR3 is 13 amino acids. The CDR3 protein is CASSVEQASGQYF. In DNA, the CDR3 is TGTGCCAGCAGCGTAGAACAGGCCTCGGGGCAGTACTTC.

This clone is a singleton in its sample. V gene TRBV10-3 combines with J gene TRBJ2-3, with D maybe TRBD2 (5 bases). This CDR3 contains 15 residues. V was shortened by 9 bases and J by 3 bases, with 19 bases between the two germline ends. Germline loops: CDR1 ENHRY, CDR2 SYGVKD. Here the CDR3 DNA reads TGTGCCATTCTTCGTGGGCTAGCCGGGACAGATACGCAGTATTTT. It codes for CAILRGLAGTDTQYF.

J is TRBJ2-3 and V is TRBV18; no definite D call. The V end was cut by 2 bases, the J end by 1 base, with 7 bases between. CDR3 length: 14 residues. CDR1 KGHSH and CDR2 LQKENI come from the germline V gene. The CDR3 reads CASSPNLGTDTQYF. The CDR3 DNA sequence: TGTGCCAGCTCACCAAACCTGGGCACAGATACGCAGTATTTT.

V is TRBV2 and J is TRBJ2-3; D tentatively reads TRBD1 or TRBD2 (5 bases each). CDR1 is SNHLY and CDR2 is FYNNEI in the germline V gene. V lost 0 bases and J 4 bases, leaving 14 bases between the germline ends. The CDR3 is made up of 16 amino acids. CDR3 coding DNA: TGTGCCAGCAGTGAAGCGGGGGACCTTCGGGCAGATACGCAGTATTTT. It is translated as CASSEAGDLRADTQYF.

The J gene is TRBJ2-7, the V gene TRBV20-1, with unresolved D. Germline values: CDR1 DFQATT, CDR2 SNEGSKA (reference sequence). This CDR3 has 10 residues. Trimming left V 1 base short and J 6 bases short, with 4 bases between. This CDR3 reads CSARGAEQYF. The CDR3 DNA reads as TGCAGTGCTAGAGGGGCCGAGCAGTACTTC.

The CDR3 is CASSFLPWGGDTQYF. CDR3 nucleotides: TGTGCCAGCAGCTTTCTTCCTTGGGGGGGAGATACGCAGTATTTT. V usage is TRBV5-8 and J usage is TRBJ2-3; 7 bases are shared with TRBD2. CDR1 and CDR2 from the germline V gene are SGHTS and YDEGEE. The V segment lost 2 bases and the J segment 5 bases; nucleotides outside the gene matches: 8. The CDR3 extends over 15 amino acids.

This chain uses TRBV7-3 with TRBJ2-3, with a tentative D call TRBD2 (6 bases). From germline, CDR1 is SGHTA and CDR2 FQGTGA. V was cut by 5 bases and J by 3 bases, with 9 bases left in between. CDR3 length equals 13 residues. The CDR3 DNA sequence: TGTGCCAGCAGCACGAGCGGGACAGATACGCAGTATTTT. It specifies CASSTSGTDTQYF.

This sequence joins TRBV19 and TRBJ2-7; 7 positions agree with TRBD1. CDR1 is LNHDA and CDR2 is SQIVND in the germline V gene (reference sequence). With 4 bases clipped from V and 7 bases from J, the junction kept 10 bases outside the gene matches. The CDR3 loop spans 14 amino acids. CDR3 protein: CASSTRQGLEEQYF. The DNA of the CDR3 is TGTGCCAGTAGTACGAGACAGGGCCTGGAGGAGCAGTACTTC.

The chain is built from TRBV11-3 and TRBJ2-3; 11 bases align to TRBD2. Trimming cost V 5 bases and J 2 bases; bases outside gene matches: 6. The CDR3 is made up of 16 amino acids. Germline lookup yields CDR1 SGHNT and CDR2 YENEEA. CDR3 residues: CASSPISGGDTDTQYF. The CDR3 DNA follows: TGTGCCAGCAGCCCCATTAGCGGGGGGGACACAGATACGCAGTATTTT.

The rearrangement joins TRBV5-1 to TRBJ2-4; D is possibly TRBD1 (5 bases). Germline V gene sequence: CDR1 SGHRS, CDR2 YFSETQ. The CDR3 contains 15 residues. V was shortened by 5 bases and J by 6 bases, with 18 bases between the two germline ends. The CDR3 DNA follows: TGCGCCAGCAGTGTGAATGCGGACAAGGGAAACATTCAGTACTTC. Residues: CASSVNADKGNIQYF.

This chain joins TRBV27 and TRBJ1-3, with unresolved D. CDR1 is MNHEY, CDR2 SMNVEV, per germline (reference sequence). V dropped 2 bases and J dropped 0 bases, with 8 bases sitting between them. CDR3 length: 15 residues. CDR3 sequence: CASSLGLNSGNTIYF. CDR3 bases: TGTGCCAGCAGTTTAGGGCTGAACTCTGGAAACACCATATATTTT.

Points on this clone: The junction shows a germline mismatch at one end, possibly a read error. The gene calls are TRBV4-1 and TRBJ2-7, with TRBD1 matching 9 bases. This CDR3 is 16 amino acids long. CDR1 is MGHRA and CDR2 is YSYEKL in the germline V gene. Written as DNA, the CDR3 is TGCGCCAGCAGGGCCGGGACAGGGCGTCTTGTCTACGGGCAGTACTTC. It translates to CASRAGTGRLVYGQYF.

The chain combines TRBV9 with TRBJ1-2; D is possibly TRBD1 (6 bases). The CDR3 spans 14 residues. The V gene's germline CDR1 is SGDLS and CDR2 YYNGEE. V was clipped by 4 bases and J by 1 base, with 11 bases between them. CDR3 protein: CASSTGQSNYGYTF. In DNA form, the CDR3 reads TGTGCCAGCAGCACCGGACAGAGTAACTATGGCTACACCTTC.